The present T cell receptor beta chain was sequenced within a study of T-cell memory formation after mild COVID-19. The CDR3 loop spans 18 amino acids. Trimming pared 2 bases from V and 0 bases from J, leaving 17 bases between. The germline V gene encodes CDR1 SEHNR and CDR2 FQNEAQ (reference sequence). TCRdb itself ran the 5' RACE reads through MiXCR, one entry per CDR3 protein. The sample lists around 400,000 distinct CDR3 sequences, approximately 24% occurring once. This TCR derives from an adult woman who had mild COVID-19 (a few samples of this study predate the infection). Cell type and time point are not known. The sample consisted of PBMCs or a T cell subset sorted from them (not recorded which). The chain carries TRBV7-9 and TRBJ1-3; D may be TRBD1 (6 bases). This CDR3 reads CASSLKVVGALSGNTIYF. Written as DNA, the CDR3 is TGTGCCAGCAGCTTAAAGGTCGTGGGGGCGCTCTCTGGAAACACCATATATTTT.